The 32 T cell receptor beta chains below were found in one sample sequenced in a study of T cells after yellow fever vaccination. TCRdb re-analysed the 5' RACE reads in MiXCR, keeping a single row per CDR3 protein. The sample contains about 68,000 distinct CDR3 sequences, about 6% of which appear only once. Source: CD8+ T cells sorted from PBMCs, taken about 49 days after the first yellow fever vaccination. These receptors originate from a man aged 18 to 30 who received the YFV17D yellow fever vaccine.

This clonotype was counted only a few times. DNA for the CDR3: TGTGCCAGCAGTTACTCGACTTGGGGAACCAACACCGGGGAGCTGTTTTTT. It specifies CASSYSTWGTNTGELFF. The chain combines TRBV6-5 with TRBJ2-2; no firm D call. Trimming cost V 0 bases and J 2 bases, with 13 bases left between them. Germline assignment: CDR1 MNHEY and CDR2 SVGAGI. The CDR3 extends over 17 amino acids.

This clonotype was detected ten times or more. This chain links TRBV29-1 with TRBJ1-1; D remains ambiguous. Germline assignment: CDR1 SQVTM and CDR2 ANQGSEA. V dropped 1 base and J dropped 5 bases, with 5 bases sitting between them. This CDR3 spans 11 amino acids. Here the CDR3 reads CSVEVWTEAFF. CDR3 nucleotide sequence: TGCAGCGTTGAAGTGTGGACTGAAGCTTTCTTT. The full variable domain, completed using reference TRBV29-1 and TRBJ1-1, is SAVISQKPSRDICQRGTSLTIQCQVDSQVTMMFWYRQQPGQSLTLIATANQGSEATYESGFVIDKFPISRPNLTFSTLTVSNMSPEDSSIYLCSVEVWTEAFFGQGTRLTVV.

The CDR3 nucleotides are TGTGCCAGTAGTGGAAAGACAGGGGGCTGGGAGCAGTACTTC. It codes for CASSGKTGGWEQYF. V usage is TRBV19 and J usage is TRBJ2-7; 10 nucleotides align to TRBD1. CDR3 length: 14 residues. Looked up from germline, CDR1 is LNHDA and CDR2 is SQIVND (reference sequence). V lost 5 bases, J lost 7 bases, and 8 bases stayed unmatched.

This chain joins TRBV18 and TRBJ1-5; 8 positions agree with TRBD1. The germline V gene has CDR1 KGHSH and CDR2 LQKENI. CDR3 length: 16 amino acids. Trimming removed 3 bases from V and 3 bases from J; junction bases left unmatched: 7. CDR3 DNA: TGTGCCAGCTCACCTGCAGGACAGGGAAACAATCAGCCCCAGCATTTT. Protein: CASSPAGQGNNQPQHF.

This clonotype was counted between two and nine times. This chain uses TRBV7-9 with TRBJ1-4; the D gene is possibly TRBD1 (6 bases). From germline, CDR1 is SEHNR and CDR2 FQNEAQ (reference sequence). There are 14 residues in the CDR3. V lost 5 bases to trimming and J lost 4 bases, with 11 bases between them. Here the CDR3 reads CASSHREHNEKLFF. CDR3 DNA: TGTGCCAGCAGCCACAGGGAGCATAATGAAAAACTGTTTTTT.

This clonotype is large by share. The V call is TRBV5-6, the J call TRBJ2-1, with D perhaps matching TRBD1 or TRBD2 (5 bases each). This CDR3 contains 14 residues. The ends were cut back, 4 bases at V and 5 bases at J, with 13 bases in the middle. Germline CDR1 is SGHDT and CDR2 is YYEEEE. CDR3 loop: CASSPEGRHNEQFF. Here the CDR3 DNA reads TGTGCCAGCAGCCCCGAGGGACGGCACAATGAGCAGTTCTTC.

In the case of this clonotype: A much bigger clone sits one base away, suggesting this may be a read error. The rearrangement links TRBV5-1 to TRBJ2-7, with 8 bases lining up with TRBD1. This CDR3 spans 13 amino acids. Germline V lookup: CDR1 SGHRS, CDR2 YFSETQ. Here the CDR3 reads CASSWTGTYGQYF. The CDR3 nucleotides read TGCGCCAGCAGCTGGACAGGGACCTACGGGCAGTACTTC.

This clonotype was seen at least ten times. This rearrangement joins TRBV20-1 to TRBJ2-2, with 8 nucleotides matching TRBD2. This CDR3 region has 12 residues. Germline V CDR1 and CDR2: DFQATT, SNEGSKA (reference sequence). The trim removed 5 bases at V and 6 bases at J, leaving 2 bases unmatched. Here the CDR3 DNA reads TGCAGTGCTCTTAGCGGGGCCGGGGAGCTGTTTTTT. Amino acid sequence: CSALSGAGELFF.

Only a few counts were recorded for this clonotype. The CDR3, as DNA: TGTGCCAGCAGTTTAGGCGGGGCCAACTATGGCTACACCTTC. It encodes CASSLGGANYGYTF. The genes are TRBV12-3 or TRBV12-4 and TRBJ1-2; perhaps TRBD1 as D (5 bases). Trimming shortened V by 1 base and J by 2 bases, and 8 bases separated the two germline ends. This CDR3 has 14 residues.

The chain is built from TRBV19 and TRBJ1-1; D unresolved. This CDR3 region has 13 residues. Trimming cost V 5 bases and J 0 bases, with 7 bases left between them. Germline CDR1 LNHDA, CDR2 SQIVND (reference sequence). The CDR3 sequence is CASSLKMNTEAFF. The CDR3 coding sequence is TGTGCCAGTAGTCTCAAGATGAACACTGAAGCTTTCTTT.

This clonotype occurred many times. CDR3 residues: CASSLTGTDDNEQFF. The CDR3 bases are TGTGCCAGCAGCTTGACCGGGACAGATGACAATGAGCAGTTCTTC. The chain uses TRBV7-8 and TRBJ2-1; 7 nucleotides agree with TRBD1. Unmatched junction bases numbered 7, after V lost 3 bases and J lost 5 bases. The CDR3 spans 15 residues. In germline, CDR1 is SGHVS, CDR2 FQNEAQ.

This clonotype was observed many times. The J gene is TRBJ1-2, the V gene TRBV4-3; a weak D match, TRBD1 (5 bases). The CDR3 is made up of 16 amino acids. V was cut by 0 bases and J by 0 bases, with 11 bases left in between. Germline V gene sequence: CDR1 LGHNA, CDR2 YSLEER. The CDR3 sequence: CASSQDTGGANYGYTF. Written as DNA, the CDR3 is TGCGCCAGCAGCCAAGATACCGGGGGAGCTAACTATGGCTACACCTTC.

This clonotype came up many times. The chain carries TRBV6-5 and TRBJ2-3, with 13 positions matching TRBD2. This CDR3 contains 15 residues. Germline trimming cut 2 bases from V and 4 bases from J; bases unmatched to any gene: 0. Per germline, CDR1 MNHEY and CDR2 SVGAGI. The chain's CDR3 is CASSYTSGGADTQYF. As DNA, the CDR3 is TGTGCCAGCAGTTACACTAGCGGGGGGGCAGATACGCAGTATTTT.

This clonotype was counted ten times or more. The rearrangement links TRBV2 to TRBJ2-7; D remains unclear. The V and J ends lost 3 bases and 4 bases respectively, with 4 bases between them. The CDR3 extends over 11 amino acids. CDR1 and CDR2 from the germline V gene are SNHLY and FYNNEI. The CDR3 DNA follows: TGTGCCAGCAGTGAGGAATACGAGCAGTACGTC. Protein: CASSEEYEQYV.

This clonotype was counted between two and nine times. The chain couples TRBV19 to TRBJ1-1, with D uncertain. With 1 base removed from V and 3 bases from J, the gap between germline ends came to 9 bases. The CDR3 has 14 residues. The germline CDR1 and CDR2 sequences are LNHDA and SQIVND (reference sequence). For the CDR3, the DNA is TGTGCCAGTAGTATAGCCGCCGGCGACACTGAAGCTTTCTTT. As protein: CASSIAAGDTEAFF.

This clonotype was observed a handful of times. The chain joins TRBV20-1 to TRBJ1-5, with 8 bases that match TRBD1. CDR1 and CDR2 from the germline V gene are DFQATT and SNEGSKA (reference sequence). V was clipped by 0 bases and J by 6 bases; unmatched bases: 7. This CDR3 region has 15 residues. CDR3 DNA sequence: TGCAGTGCTAGAGAGCTCGGGACAGGTCGTCAGCCCCAGCATTTT. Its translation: CSARELGTGRQPQHF.

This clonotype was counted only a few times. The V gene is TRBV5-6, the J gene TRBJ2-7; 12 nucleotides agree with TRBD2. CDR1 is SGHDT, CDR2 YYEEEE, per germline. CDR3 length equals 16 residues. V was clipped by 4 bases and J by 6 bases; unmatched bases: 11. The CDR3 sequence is CASSVGLAGPRGEQYF. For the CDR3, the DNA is TGTGCCAGCAGCGTCGGACTAGCGGGGCCCCGGGGCGAGCAGTACTTC. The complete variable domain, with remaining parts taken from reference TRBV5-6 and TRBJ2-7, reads DAGVTQSPTHLIKTRGQQVTLRCSPKSGHDTVSWYQQALGQGPQFIFQYYEEEERQRGNFPDRFSGHQFPNYSSELNVNALLLGDSALYLCASSVGLAGPRGEQYFGPGTRLTVT.

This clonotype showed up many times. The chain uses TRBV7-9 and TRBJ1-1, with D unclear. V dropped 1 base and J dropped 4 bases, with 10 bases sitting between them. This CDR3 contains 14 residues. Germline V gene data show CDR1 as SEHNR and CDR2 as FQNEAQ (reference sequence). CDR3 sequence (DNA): TGTGCCAGCAGCTTAGTAAGCTACACCACTGAAGCTTTCTTT. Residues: CASSLVSYTTEAFF.

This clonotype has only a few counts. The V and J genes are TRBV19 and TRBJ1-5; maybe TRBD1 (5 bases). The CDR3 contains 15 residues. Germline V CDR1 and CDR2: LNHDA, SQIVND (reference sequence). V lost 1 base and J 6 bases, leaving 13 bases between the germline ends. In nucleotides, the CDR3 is TGTGCCAGTAGTATAGGTGGGGGTGGACTTCAGCCCCAGCATTTT. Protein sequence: CASSIGGGGLQPQHF.

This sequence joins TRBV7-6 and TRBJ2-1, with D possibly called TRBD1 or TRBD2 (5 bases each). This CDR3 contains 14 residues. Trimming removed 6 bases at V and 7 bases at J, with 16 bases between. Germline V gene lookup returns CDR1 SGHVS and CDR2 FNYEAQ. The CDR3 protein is CASRPTTGRNEQFF. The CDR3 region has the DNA TGTGCCAGCAGACCGACCACGGGACGGAATGAGCAGTTCTTC. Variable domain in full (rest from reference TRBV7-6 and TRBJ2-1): GAGVSQSPRYKVTKRGQDVALRCDPISGHVSLYWYRQALGQGPEFLTYFNYEAQQDKSGLPNDRFSAERPEGSISTLTIQRTEQRDSAMYRCASRPTTGRNEQFFGPGTRLTVL.

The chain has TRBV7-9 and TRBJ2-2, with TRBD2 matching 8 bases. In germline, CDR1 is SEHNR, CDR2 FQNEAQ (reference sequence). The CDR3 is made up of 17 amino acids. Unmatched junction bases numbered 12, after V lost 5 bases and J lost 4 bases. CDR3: CASSTPLGGGTTGELFF. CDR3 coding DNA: TGTGCCAGCAGCACCCCCCTCGGGGGGGGGACCACCGGGGAGCTGTTTTTT.

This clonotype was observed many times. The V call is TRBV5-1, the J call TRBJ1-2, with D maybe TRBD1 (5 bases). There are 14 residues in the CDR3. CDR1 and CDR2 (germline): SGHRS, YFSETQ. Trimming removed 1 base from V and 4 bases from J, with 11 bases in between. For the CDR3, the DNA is TGCGCCAGCAGCTTGTCAGGGAACAGCTATGGCTACACCTTC. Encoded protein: CASSLSGNSYGYTF.

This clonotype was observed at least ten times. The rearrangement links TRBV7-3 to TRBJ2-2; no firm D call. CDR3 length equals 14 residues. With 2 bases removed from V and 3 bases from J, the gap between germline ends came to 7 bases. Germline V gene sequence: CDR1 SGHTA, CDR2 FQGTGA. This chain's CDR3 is CASSLSPDTGELFF. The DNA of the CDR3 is TGTGCCAGCAGCTTATCTCCCGACACCGGGGAGCTGTTTTTT.

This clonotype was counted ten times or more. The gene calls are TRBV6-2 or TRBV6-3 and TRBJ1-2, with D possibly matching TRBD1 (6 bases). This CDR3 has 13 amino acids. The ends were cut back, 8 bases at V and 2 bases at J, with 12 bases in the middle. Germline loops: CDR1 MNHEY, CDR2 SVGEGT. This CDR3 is CASSSDRNYGYTF. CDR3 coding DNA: TGTGCCAGCTCCTCGGACAGAAACTATGGCTACACCTTC.

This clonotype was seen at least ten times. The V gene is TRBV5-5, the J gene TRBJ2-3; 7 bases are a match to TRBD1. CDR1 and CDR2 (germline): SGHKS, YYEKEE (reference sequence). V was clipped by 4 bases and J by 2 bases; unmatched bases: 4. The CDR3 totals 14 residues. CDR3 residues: CASSVGGFTDTQYF. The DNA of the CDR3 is TGTGCCAGCAGCGTAGGGGGCTTCACAGATACGCAGTATTTT.

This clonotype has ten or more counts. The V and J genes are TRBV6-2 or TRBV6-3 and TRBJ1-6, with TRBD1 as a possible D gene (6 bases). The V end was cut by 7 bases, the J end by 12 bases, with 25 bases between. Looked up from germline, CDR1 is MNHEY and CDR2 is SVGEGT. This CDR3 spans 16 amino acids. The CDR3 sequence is CASTSWAQGTRGPLHF. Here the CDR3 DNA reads TGTGCCAGCACTTCCTGGGCCCAGGGAACCAGGGGACCCCTCCACTTT.

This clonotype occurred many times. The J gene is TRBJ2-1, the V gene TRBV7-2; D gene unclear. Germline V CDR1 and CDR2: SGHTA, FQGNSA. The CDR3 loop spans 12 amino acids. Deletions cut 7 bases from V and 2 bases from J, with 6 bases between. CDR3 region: CASKIAYNEQFF. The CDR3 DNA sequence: TGTGCCAGCAAAATAGCCTACAATGAGCAGTTCTTC. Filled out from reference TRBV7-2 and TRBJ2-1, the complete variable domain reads GAGVSQSPSNKVTEKGKDVELRCDPISGHTALYWYRQSLGQGLEFLIYFQGNSAPDKSGLPSDRFSAERTGGSVSTLTIQRTQQEDSAVYLCASKIAYNEQFFGPGTRLTVL.

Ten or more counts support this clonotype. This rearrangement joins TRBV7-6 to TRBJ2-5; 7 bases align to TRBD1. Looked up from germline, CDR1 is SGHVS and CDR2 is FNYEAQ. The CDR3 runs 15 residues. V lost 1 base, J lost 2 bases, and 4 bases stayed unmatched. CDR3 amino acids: CASSLGARGQETQYF. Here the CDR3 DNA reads TGTGCCAGCAGCTTAGGGGCCAGGGGGCAAGAGACCCAGTACTTC.

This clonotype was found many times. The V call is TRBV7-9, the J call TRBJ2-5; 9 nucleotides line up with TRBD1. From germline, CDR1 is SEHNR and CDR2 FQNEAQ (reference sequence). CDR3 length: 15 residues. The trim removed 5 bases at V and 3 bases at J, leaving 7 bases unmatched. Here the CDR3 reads CASSLRDRAKETQYF. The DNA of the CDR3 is TGTGCCAGCAGCCTCCGGGACAGGGCGAAAGAGACCCAGTACTTC.

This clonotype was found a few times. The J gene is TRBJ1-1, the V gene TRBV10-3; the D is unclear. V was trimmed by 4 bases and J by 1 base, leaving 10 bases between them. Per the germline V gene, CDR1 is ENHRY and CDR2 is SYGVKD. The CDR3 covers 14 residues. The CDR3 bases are TGTGCCATCAGTGTTATCGACAAGAACACTGAAGCTTTCTTT. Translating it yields CAISVIDKNTEAFF.

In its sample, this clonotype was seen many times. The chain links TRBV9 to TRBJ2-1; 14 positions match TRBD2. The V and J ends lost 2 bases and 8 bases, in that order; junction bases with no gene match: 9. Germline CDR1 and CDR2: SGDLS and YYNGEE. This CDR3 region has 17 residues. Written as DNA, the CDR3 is TGTGCCAGCAGCGTTGGACTAGCGGGGGGCCCCGAAGATGAGCAGTTCTTC. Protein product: CASSVGLAGGPEDEQFF.

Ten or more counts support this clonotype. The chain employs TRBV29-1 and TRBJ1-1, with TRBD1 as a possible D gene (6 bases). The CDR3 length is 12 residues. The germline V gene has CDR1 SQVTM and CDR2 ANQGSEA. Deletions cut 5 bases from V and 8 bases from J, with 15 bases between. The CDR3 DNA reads TGCAGCGTTTTGGGGGCAGGCGTGGAAGCTTTCTTT. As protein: CSVLGAGVEAFF. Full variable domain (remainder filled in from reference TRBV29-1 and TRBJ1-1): SAVISQKPSRDICQRGTSLTIQCQVDSQVTMMFWYRQQPGQSLTLIATANQGSEATYESGFVIDKFPISRPNLTFSTLTVSNMSPEDSSIYLCSVLGAGVEAFFGQGTRLTVV.